The entry that follows covers one TCR beta chain sequence. Antigen unknown. The protocol was immunoSEQ multiplex PCR, while the TCRdb copy is restricted to in-frame clones and leaves out a portion. The sample comprises about 160,000 clones, roughly 91% of which are singletons, and 4% to 4.5% rests with the top ten. Between the trimmed V and J ends, which lost 5 bases and 10 bases, there was a span of 13 bases. Germline loops: CDR1 SGHDT, CDR2 YYEEEE. The CDR3 is 12 amino acids. This specimen comes from a study of cytomegalovirus exposure and HLA in healthy donors. In the study overall: According to later analysis, the same platform produced the 120 validation and about 630 first-cohort repertoires.

General study points: The authors listed roughly 150 TCR beta chains as cytomegalovirus-associated. In vitro checks showed that a few CMV-associated chains really do target CMV antigens. Generally TCR sequences proved uncommon, though certain public TCRs appeared in numerous donors.

The sequenced material came from PBMCs. This receptor was obtained from a young man in good health and CMV-seropositive. The V call is TRBV5-6, the J call TRBJ2-1; maybe TRBD2 (6 bases). The CDR3 loop is CASSPGTPEQFF. The DNA for the CDR3 is TGTGCCAGCAGTCCCGGGACTCCAGAGCAGTTCTTC.